These 27 T cell receptor beta chains came from one sample sequenced in a study of cytomegalovirus exposure and HLA in healthy donors. Amplification used 60 Vbeta primers and 13 Jbeta primers. The data were produced by immunoSEQ multiplex PCR, yet TCRdb's version contains in-frame clones alone and is incomplete. The table has about 180,000 clones, about 85% seen once. The sequencing sample was made of PBMCs. The receptors were gathered from a girl under 18 in good health and CMV-seropositive.

The chain recombines TRBV6-5 with TRBJ2-7, with 9 bases fitting TRBD2. The CDR3 is 16 amino acids. V shed 0 bases, J shed 3 bases, and the junction held 6 bases outside the gene matches. CDR1 is MNHEY and CDR2 is SVGAGI in the germline V gene. The CDR3 coding sequence is TGTGCCAGCAGTTACTCGGGGGGACTAGCTATCTACGAGCAGTACTTC. It is translated as CASSYSGGLAIYEQYF.

The CDR3 bases are TGTGCCAGCAGCTTAGGTGCGTGGGGGCTCTCCTACGAGCAGTACTTC. Amino acid sequence: CASSLGAWGLSYEQYF. This sequence joins TRBV7-2 and TRBJ2-7, with D maybe TRBD1 (6 bases). Between the trimmed V and J ends, which lost 1 base and 0 bases, there was a span of 13 bases. Germline V CDR1 and CDR2: SGHTA, FQGNSA. The CDR3 contains 16 residues.

Only a few counts were recorded for this clone. The chain employs TRBV7-3 and TRBJ2-7; TRBD1 aligns across 11 bases. This CDR3 spans 15 amino acids. V shed 5 bases, J shed 6 bases, and the junction held 9 bases outside the gene matches. Germline lookup yields CDR1 SGHTA and CDR2 FQGTGA. The CDR3 region is CASSPGGTGGREQYF. CDR3 nucleotides: TGTGCCAGCAGCCCCGGGGGGACAGGGGGACGCGAGCAGTACTTC.

The chain couples TRBV6-1 to TRBJ2-3; TRBD2 matches at 11 bases. Germline CDR1 reads MNHNS; CDR2 reads SASEGT. The CDR3 totals 14 residues. The V segment lost 8 bases and the J segment 2 bases; nucleotides outside the gene matches: 3. The CDR3 bases are TGTGCCAGCCAGGGACTAGCGGACACAGATACGCAGTATTTT. As protein: CASQGLADTDTQYF.

This clone was detected once. The chain has TRBV9 and TRBJ2-1, with D possibly being TRBD1 (6 bases). Trimming pared 2 bases from V and 4 bases from J, leaving 10 bases between. The CDR3 is 14 amino acids. Germline CDR1 reads SGDLS; CDR2 reads YYNGEE. This chain's CDR3 is CASSVGRGYNEQFF. In DNA form, the CDR3 reads TGTGCCAGCAGCGTCGGCAGGGGTTACAATGAGCAGTTCTTC.

This rearrangement joins TRBV7-6 to TRBJ2-1, with 10 bases lining up with TRBD2. Germline V gene sequence: CDR1 SGHVS, CDR2 FNYEAQ. CDR3 length: 17 residues. The ends lost 2 bases at V and 0 bases at J; junction bases unmatched: 4. The CDR3, as DNA: TGTGCCAGCAGCTTAAGGCTAGCGGGAGTCTCCTACAATGAGCAGTTCTTC. It translates to CASSLRLAGVSYNEQFF.

The CDR3 DNA reads TGCGCCAGCAGCGAGGGGGAGCCGCCCTTCAATGAGCAGTTCTTC. It yields the protein CASSEGEPPFNEQFF. This chain connects TRBV10-2 to TRBJ2-1, with D maybe TRBD1 (6 bases). Germline CDR1 WSHSY, CDR2 SAAADI. The V end lost 6 bases, the J end lost 6 bases, and 18 bases lay between the germline ends. CDR3 length: 15 amino acids.

Only one count was recorded for this clone. The chain recombines TRBV19 with TRBJ1-5, with D perhaps TRBD1 (5 bases). V lost 3 bases and J 3 bases, leaving 15 bases between the germline ends. Germline V gene sequence: CDR1 LNHDA, CDR2 SQIVND (reference sequence). The length of the CDR3 is 16 residues. CDR3 region: CASSMWITGLNQPQHF. The CDR3 DNA sequence: TGTGCCAGTAGTATGTGGATCACAGGCCTCAATCAGCCCCAGCATTTT.

The V and J genes are TRBV30 and TRBJ2-1; D gene ambiguous. Germline CDR1 reads GTSNPN; CDR2 reads SVGIG (reference sequence). Trimming stripped 3 bases from V and 8 bases from J, with 8 bases between. The CDR3 runs to 11 residues. The chain's CDR3 is CAWSLGYEQFF. The CDR3 nucleotides read TGTGCCTGGAGCCTAGGATATGAGCAGTTCTTC.

V and J are TRBV5-4 and TRBJ1-2; D not certain. The CDR3 consists of 12 residues. Germline CDR1 reads SGHNT; CDR2 reads YYREEE (reference sequence). V lost 0 bases and J lost 8, with 8 bases in between. This chain's CDR3 is CASSLGTSGYTF. The DNA of the CDR3 is TGTGCCAGCAGCTTGGGCACGAGCGGCTACACCTTC.

This chain joins TRBV11-2 and TRBJ2-5, with TRBD2 matching 7 bases. The germline gives CDR1 SGHAT, CDR2 FQNNGV. J was trimmed by 5 bases and V by 5 bases; bases with no gene match: 11. The CDR3 is 15 residues long. As DNA, the CDR3 is TGTGCCAGCAGCCCGGGCGCGGGAGCGGGGGAGACCCAGTACTTC. It encodes CASSPGAGAGETQYF.

This sequence joins TRBV30 and TRBJ1-5; 12 nucleotides align to TRBD1. The CDR3 has 18 amino acids. V dropped 2 bases and J dropped 0; count of bases not matched to a gene: 8. Germline CDR1 and CDR2: GTSNPN and SVGIG (reference sequence). The CDR3, as DNA: TGTGCCTGGAGTTTTGGGGACAGGGGGCCGTATAGCAATCAGCCCCAGCATTTT. Translated, it gives CAWSFGDRGPYSNQPQHF.

This clone came up a few times. V is TRBV25-1 and J is TRBJ1-1; TRBD1 is a possible D gene (5 bases). The CDR3 is 14 residues long. CDR1 is MGHDK, CDR2 SYGVNS, per germline. V gave up 3 bases and J gave up 4 bases, with 12 bases separating them. CDR3 DNA: TGTGCCAGCAGTGAGTCAGGGAGGGTCACTGAAGCTTTCTTT. The encoded protein is CASSESGRVTEAFF. The entire variable domain, with the rest obtained from reference TRBV25-1 and TRBJ1-1, is as follows: EADIYQTPRYLVIGTGKKITLECSQTMGHDKMYWYQQDPGMELHLIHYSYGVNSTEKGDLSSESTVSRIRTEHFPLTLESARPSHTSQYLCASSESGRVTEAFFGQGTRLTVV.

This chain links TRBV11-2 with TRBJ2-7; TRBD1 matches at 8 bases. The length of the CDR3 is 16 residues. Germline CDR1 SGHAT, CDR2 FQNNGV. The J segment lost 5 bases and the V segment lost 5 bases, leaving 14 bases of the junction unmatched. The CDR3 bases are TGTGCCAGCAGCAACCAACAGACAGGGGAATCCCACGAGCAGTACTTC. Protein: CASSNQQTGESHEQYF.

The V call is TRBV11-2, the J call TRBJ1-1; no firm D call. This CDR3 is built from 15 residues. Deletions cut 1 base from V and 5 bases from J, with 14 bases between. CDR1 and CDR2 (germline): SGHAT, FQNNGV. The CDR3 protein is CASSLGPDLATEAFF. For the CDR3, the DNA is TGTGCCAGCAGCTTAGGCCCAGACTTAGCGACTGAAGCTTTCTTT.

The rearrangement joins TRBV7-9 to TRBJ1-2; TRBD1 might be the D (5 bases). Trimming took 4 bases from V and 2 from J, leaving 14 bases between them. The CDR3 loop spans 15 amino acids. The germline gives CDR1 SEHNR, CDR2 FQNEAQ (reference sequence). The CDR3 DNA is TGTGCCAGCAGCTCCAACAGGCTGATCAACTATGGCTACACCTTC. Its protein is CASSSNRLINYGYTF.

The chain employs TRBV10-3 and TRBJ2-7, with 12 bases that match TRBD1. The J segment lost 7 bases and the V segment lost 5 bases, leaving 9 bases of the junction unmatched. Germline V gene data show CDR1 as ENHRY and CDR2 as SYGVKD. This CDR3 has 15 residues. In DNA, the CDR3 is TGTGCCATCAGTAATCCGGGACAGGGGGCACGGGAGCAGTACTTC. Its translation: CAISNPGQGAREQYF.

The chain carries TRBV2 and TRBJ2-3; TRBD1 matches 7 bases. CDR1 SNHLY and CDR2 FYNNEI come from the germline V gene. Trimming at V came to 10 bases and at J to 0 bases, leaving 19 bases not matched to a gene. The CDR3 length is 18 residues. The CDR3 sequence: CATPGQPQSETSTDTQYF. The CDR3, as DNA: TGTGCCACCCCGGGACAGCCCCAATCCGAGACTAGCACAGATACGCAGTATTTT.

This CDR3 reads CASSLSFLQGALPYEQYF. The CDR3 region has the DNA TGTGCCAGCAGTTTATCTTTCCTACAGGGGGCTCTCCCCTACGAGCAGTACTTC. The V call is TRBV27, the J call TRBJ2-7; TRBD1 matches 9 bases. The CDR3 is 18 amino acids. Germline CDR1 is MNHEY and CDR2 is SMNVEV (reference sequence). Trimming removed 0 bases from V and 2 bases from J; junction bases left unmatched: 11.

This clone was counted a single time. The V gene is TRBV27, the J gene TRBJ1-4; TRBD1 aligns across 8 bases. Per the germline V gene, CDR1 is MNHEY and CDR2 is SMNVEV (reference sequence). CDR3 length: 16 residues. The trim removed 6 bases at V and 4 bases at J, leaving 10 bases unmatched. CDR3 sequence (DNA): TGTGCCAGCAGCCCGGACAGGGCTATCTTTAATGAAAAACTGTTTTTT. Protein: CASSPDRAIFNEKLFF.

This clone was seen a single time. The rearrangement links TRBV4-3 to TRBJ2-7; 9 bases fit TRBD2. The CDR3 is 15 residues long. Germline values: CDR1 LGHNA, CDR2 YSLEER. V was clipped by 1 base and J by 2 bases; unmatched bases: 3. The CDR3: CASSQGSSGTYEQYF. The CDR3 DNA reads as TGCGCCAGCAGCCAAGGATCTAGCGGGACCTACGAGCAGTACTTC.

This clone was detected a few times. The V gene is TRBV6-5, the J gene TRBJ1-5; perhaps TRBD1 as D (5 bases). The CDR3 covers 15 residues. V lost 5 bases to trimming and J lost 0 bases, with 11 bases between them. Germline CDR1 and CDR2: MNHEY and SVGAGI. The CDR3 region is CASSPQAYSNQPQHF. CDR3 in DNA: TGTGCCAGCAGTCCACAGGCCTATAGCAATCAGCCCCAGCATTTT.

This sequence joins TRBV4-2 and TRBJ2-4; D possibly corresponds to TRBD1 (7 bases). With 0 bases removed from V and 6 bases from J, the gap between germline ends came to 9 bases. This CDR3 has 14 amino acids. CDR1 is LGHNA, CDR2 YNFKEQ, per germline. Here the CDR3 DNA reads TGTGCCAGCAGCCAAGACCAGGGGGGAAACATTCAGTACTTC. Translating gives CASSQDQGGNIQYF.

This clone was observed a few times. The chain joins TRBV19 to TRBJ1-1; D might be TRBD1 (6 bases). Per germline, CDR1 LNHDA and CDR2 SQIVND (reference sequence). The V and J ends lost 5 bases and 0 bases respectively, with 13 bases between them. The CDR3 has 15 residues. The CDR3 coding sequence is TGTGCCAGTAGTCCCCGGACAGCCATGAACACTGAAGCTTTCTTT. Amino acid sequence: CASSPRTAMNTEAFF.

The J gene is TRBJ1-4, the V gene TRBV6-5; D is unclear. V lost 0 bases to trimming and J lost 6 bases, with 11 bases between them. This CDR3 has 15 residues. CDR1 is MNHEY and CDR2 is SVGAGI in the germline V gene. CDR3 sequence (DNA): TGTGCCAGCAGTTACTCGATTCTGACATATGAAAAACTGTTTTTT. Protein product: CASSYSILTYEKLFF.

The chain uses TRBV30 and TRBJ2-2; 8 nucleotides line up with TRBD2. The germline V gene encodes CDR1 GTSNPN and CDR2 SVGIG (reference sequence). V gave up 2 bases and J gave up 5 bases; unmatched junction bases: 4. The CDR3 consists of 14 residues. CDR3 DNA: TGTGCCTGGAGTCCGGGACTAGGGACCGGGGAGCTGTTTTTT. Translated, it gives CAWSPGLGTGELFF. Supplemented by reference TRBV30 and TRBJ2-2, the full variable domain reads SQTIHQWPATLVQPVGSPLSLECTVEGTSNPNLYWYRQAAGRGLQLLFYSVGIGQISSEVPQNLSASRPQDRQFILSSKKLLLSDSGFYLCAWSPGLGTGELFFGEGSRLTVL.

V usage is TRBV27 and J usage is TRBJ1-5; 8 bases fit TRBD1. Trimming cost V 3 bases and J 9 bases; bases outside gene matches: 4. Germline CDR1 and CDR2: MNHEY and SMNVEV (reference sequence). This CDR3 spans 13 amino acids. CDR3 amino acids: CASSLDRVRPQHF. In DNA form, the CDR3 reads TGTGCCAGCAGTTTGGACAGGGTTCGGCCCCAGCATTTT.